This entry features one T cell receptor (beta chain) sequence. Antigen: not known. The sample is drawn from a study of OX40 agonist ivuxolimab in advanced cancers. CDR1 WSHSY and CDR2 SAAADI come from the germline V gene. CDR3 length: 15 residues. Between the trimmed V and J ends, which lost 3 bases and 0 bases, there was a span of 11 bases. Regarding the study as a whole: More expanded clones were seen, on average, in CD8+ T cells than in CD4+.

The table came from immunoSEQ multiplex PCR; TCRdb's copy has only in-frame clones and leaves some out. The sample lists over 85,000 clones; approximately 81% were seen once. The receptor was isolated from an adult with an advanced solid tumor such as melanoma, head and neck, liver or kidney cancer. The genes are TRBV10-2 and TRBJ2-5, with a possible D match to TRBD1 (5 bases). This specimen consisted of CD4+ or CD8+ T cells sorted from blood, obtained in a trial of the OX40 agonist ivuxolimab. CDR3 loop: CASSDQGSHQETQYF. Written as DNA, the CDR3 is TGCGCCAGCAGTGATCAGGGCAGCCACCAAGAGACCCAGTACTTC.